This T cell receptor beta chain derives from a study of follicular helper T cells after annual influenza vaccination. Study-wide background: After each seasonal flu vaccination, blood came on days 0, 7 and 28. Some donors were sampled over the 2013-2014, 2014-2015 and 2015-2016 vaccinations.

Time point of the sample: 2013-2014 season, 7 days after vaccination. This clone was recorded once. The antigen is undetermined. The protocol was immunoSEQ multiplex PCR, while the TCRdb copy is restricted to in-frame clones and leaves out a portion. The sample yields roughly 9,200 clones, about 80% seen once. Study-wide results and limits: ICOS+CD38+ cTfh clonality change tracked circulating plasmablast frequency change.

The CDR3 is 19 residues long. V was cut by 3 bases and J by 0 bases, with 18 bases left in between. Germline V CDR1 and CDR2: MDHEN, SYDVKM. The sequences come from CXCR5- memory CD4+ T cells sorted from blood, collected 7 days after influenza vaccination. The chain couples TRBV28 to TRBJ2-6; D gene ambiguous. The source of this sequence is an adult who received the influenza vaccine. CDR3 nucleotides: TGTGCCAGCAGTTTTAGGGCCCGGGTTTCGGGCTCTGGGGCCAACGTCCTGACTTTC. Translation gives CASSFRARVSGSGANVLTF. Full variable domain (rest looked up from reference TRBV28 and TRBJ2-6): DVKVTQSSRYLVKRTGEKVFLECVQDMDHENMFWYRQDPGLGLRLIYFSYDVKMKEKGDIPEGYSVSREKKERFSLILESASTNQTSMYLCASSFRARVSGSGANVLTFGAGSRLTVL.